Each of the 5 T cell receptor beta chains below was sequenced from the same sample in a study of early T cells in non-severe SARS-CoV-2 infection. TCRdb re-derived calls from the 5' RACE reads in MiXCR, one entry per CDR3 protein. Of about 66,000 distinct CDR3 sequences listed, around 8.7% are singletons. Sequenced sample: whole blood. Source of these receptors: an adult who was a healthcare worker with PCR-confirmed SARS-CoV-2 infection or an uninfected control (not recorded which).

V usage is TRBV18 and J usage is TRBJ1-1; tentative D call: TRBD1 (5 bases). This CDR3 has 15 residues. V was trimmed by 3 bases and J by 0 bases, leaving 11 bases between them. Germline V gene lookup returns CDR1 KGHSH and CDR2 LQKENI. The CDR3, as DNA: TGTGCCAGCTCACCGGGACCGGGGGTGAACACTGAAGCTTTCTTT. Its protein is CASSPGPGVNTEAFF.

The sample holds a few counts of this clonotype. Here the CDR3 DNA reads TGTGCCAGCAGCTTAGCCAGGGCTCCCTCTAGCAATCAGCCCCAGCATTTT. Its protein product is CASSLARAPSSNQPQHF. The chain is built from TRBV7-6 and TRBJ1-5, with D possibly TRBD1 on 5 matching bases. V was pared by 0 bases and J by 0 bases, with 12 bases between. The length of the CDR3 is 17 residues. Germline lookup yields CDR1 SGHVS and CDR2 FNYEAQ.

This clonotype was detected only a few times. V is TRBV6-5 and J is TRBJ1-2; D is perhaps TRBD1 (6 bases). The CDR3 is 16 residues long. CDR1 is MNHEY and CDR2 is SVGAGI in the germline V gene. V lost 0 bases to trimming and J lost 2 bases, with 13 bases between them. The CDR3 DNA follows: TGTGCCAGCAGTTACTCGCCGGGGGGCCAAAACTATGGCTACACCTTC. Translated, it gives CASSYSPGGQNYGYTF.

This clonotype was counted only a few times. In DNA form, the CDR3 reads TGTGCCAGCAGCCATAGCGGGAGTAATGCCAAAAACATTCAGTACTTC. This encodes CASSHSGSNAKNIQYF. The rearrangement uses TRBV7-2 and TRBJ2-4, with 9 nucleotides matching TRBD2. Germline values: CDR1 SGHTA, CDR2 FQGNSA. CDR3 size: 16 residues. V was pared by 5 bases and J by 1 base, with 6 bases of the junction left unmatched.

V and J are TRBV29-1 and TRBJ2-1; 10 bases fit TRBD1. The CDR3 totals 13 residues. The V gene end was trimmed by 4 bases and the J gene end by 7 bases; junction bases not matched to a gene: 4. The V gene's germline CDR1 is SQVTM and CDR2 ANQGSEA. The CDR3 reads CSVGQGAWNEQFF. The DNA for the CDR3 is TGCAGCGTTGGACAGGGGGCCTGGAATGAGCAGTTCTTC.